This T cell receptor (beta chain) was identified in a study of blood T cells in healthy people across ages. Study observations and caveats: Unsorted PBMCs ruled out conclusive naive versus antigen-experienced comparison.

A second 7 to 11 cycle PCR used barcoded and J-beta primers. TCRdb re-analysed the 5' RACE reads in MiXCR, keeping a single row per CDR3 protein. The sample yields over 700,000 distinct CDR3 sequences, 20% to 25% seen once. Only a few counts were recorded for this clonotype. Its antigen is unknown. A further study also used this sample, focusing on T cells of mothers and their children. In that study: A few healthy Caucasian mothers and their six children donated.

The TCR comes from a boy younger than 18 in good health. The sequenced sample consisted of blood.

This CDR3 is CASSQDRDEGYEQYF. The CDR3 DNA follows: TGCGCCAGCAGCCAAGATCGGGACGAAGGATACGAGCAGTACTTC. V usage is TRBV4-3 and J usage is TRBJ2-5; D possibly matches TRBD1 or TRBD2 (5 bases each). The tail of the sequence fits TRBJ2-7 better, so the J call may be wrong. In germline, CDR1 is LGHNA, CDR2 YSLEER. The CDR3 totals 15 residues.